The text below deals with one T cell receptor beta chain. Its antigen is currently unknown. This record comes from a study of T cell clonotyping in hematopoietic cell transplantation. Study-wide results and caveats: Broader posttransplant TCR repertoire diversity was predicted by graft donor and pretransplant recipient Inverse Simpson Index values. Cells were unsorted, so CD4 and CD8 contributions were not separated. Pathologically expanded recipient clonotypes increased progressively from day 30 to day 180 as diversity fell. Few recipient clonotypes overlapped donors; over 95% were de novo at given depth.

The V and J ends lost 2 bases and 5 bases respectively, with 16 bases between them. Germline V gene lookup returns CDR1 LNHDA and CDR2 SQIVND (reference sequence). The CDR3 is 16 residues long. The repertoire was sequenced with immunoSEQ multiplex PCR; TCRdb's copy has only in-frame clones and lacks some. The sample shows under 35,000 clones, around 70% of them seen only once. Time point described: recipient sample about 28 days before transplant, after cytoreduction. The sequence came from a man aged 50 or older with myelodysplastic syndrome. Some clones in this sample may be carry-over from other donors' samples. This specimen consisted of peripheral blood mononuclear cells, obtained before stem cell transplant. The rearrangement uses TRBV19 and TRBJ1-5; D gene ambiguous. CDR3 DNA sequence: TGTGCCAGTAGTATACGCCAGTTTCTTTGGGATCAGCCCCAGCATTTT. This gives the protein CASSIRQFLWDQPQHF.